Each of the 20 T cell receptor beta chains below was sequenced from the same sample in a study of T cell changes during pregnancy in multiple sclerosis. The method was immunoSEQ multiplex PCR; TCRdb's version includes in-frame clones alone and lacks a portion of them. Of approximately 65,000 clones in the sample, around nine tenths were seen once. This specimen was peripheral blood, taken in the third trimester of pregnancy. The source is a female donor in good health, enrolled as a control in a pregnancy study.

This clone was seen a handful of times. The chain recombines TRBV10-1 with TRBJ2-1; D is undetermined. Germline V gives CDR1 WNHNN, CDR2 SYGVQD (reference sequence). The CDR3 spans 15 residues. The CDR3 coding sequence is TGCGCTCCAGCATTCGTGGAGAGCTCCTACAATGAGCAGTTCTTC. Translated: CAPAFVESSYNEQFF.

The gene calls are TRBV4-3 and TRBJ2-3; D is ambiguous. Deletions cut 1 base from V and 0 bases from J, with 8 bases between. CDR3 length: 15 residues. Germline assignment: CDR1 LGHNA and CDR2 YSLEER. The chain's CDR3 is CASSQGWRSTDTQYF. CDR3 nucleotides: TGCGCCAGCAGCCAAGGGTGGCGGAGCACAGATACGCAGTATTTT.

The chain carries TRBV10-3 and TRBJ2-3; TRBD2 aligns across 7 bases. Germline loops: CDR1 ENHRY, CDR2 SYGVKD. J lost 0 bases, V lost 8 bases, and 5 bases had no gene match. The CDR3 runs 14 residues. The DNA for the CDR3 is TGTGCCATCTCGCGGGAGTCTAGCACAGATACGCAGTATTTT. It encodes CAISRESSTDTQYF.

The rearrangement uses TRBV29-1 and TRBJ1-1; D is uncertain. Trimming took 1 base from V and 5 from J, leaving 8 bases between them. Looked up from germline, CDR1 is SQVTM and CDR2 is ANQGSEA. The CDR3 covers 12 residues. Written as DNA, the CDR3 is TGCAGCGTTGAAGGCCGCCGGACTGAAGCTTTCTTT. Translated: CSVEGRRTEAFF.

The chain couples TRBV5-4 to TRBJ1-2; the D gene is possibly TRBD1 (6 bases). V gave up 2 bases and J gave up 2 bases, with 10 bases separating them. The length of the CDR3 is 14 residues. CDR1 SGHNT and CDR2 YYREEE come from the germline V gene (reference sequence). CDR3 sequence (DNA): TGTGCCAGCAGCTTTGGGGGGGCGAACTATGGCTACACCTTC. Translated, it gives CASSFGGANYGYTF.

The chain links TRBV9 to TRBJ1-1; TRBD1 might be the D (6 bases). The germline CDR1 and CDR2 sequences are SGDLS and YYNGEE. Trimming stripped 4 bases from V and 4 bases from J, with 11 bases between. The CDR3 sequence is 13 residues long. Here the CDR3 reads CASSRGGSTEAFF. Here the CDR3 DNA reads TGTGCCAGCAGCCGAGGGGGATCCACTGAAGCTTTCTTT. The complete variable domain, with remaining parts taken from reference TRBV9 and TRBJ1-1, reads DSGVTQTPKHLITATGQRVTLRCSPRSGDLSVYWYQQSLDQGLQFLIQYYNGEERAKGNILERFSAQQFPDLHSELNLSSLELGDSALYFCASSRGGSTEAFFGQGTRLTVV.

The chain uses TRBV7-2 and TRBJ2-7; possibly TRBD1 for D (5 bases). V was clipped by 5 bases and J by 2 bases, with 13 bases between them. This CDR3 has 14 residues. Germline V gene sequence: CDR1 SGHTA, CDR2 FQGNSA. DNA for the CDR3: TGTGCCAGCAGCCCCCGCCAGGGCGCCTACGAGCAGTACTTC. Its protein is CASSPRQGAYEQYF.

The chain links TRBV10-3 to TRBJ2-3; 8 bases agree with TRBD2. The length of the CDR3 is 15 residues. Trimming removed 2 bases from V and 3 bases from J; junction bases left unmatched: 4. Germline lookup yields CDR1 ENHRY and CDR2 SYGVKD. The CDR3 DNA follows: TGTGCCATCAGTGAGACGGCGGGGGGTACAGATACGCAGTATTTT. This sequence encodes CAISETAGGTDTQYF.

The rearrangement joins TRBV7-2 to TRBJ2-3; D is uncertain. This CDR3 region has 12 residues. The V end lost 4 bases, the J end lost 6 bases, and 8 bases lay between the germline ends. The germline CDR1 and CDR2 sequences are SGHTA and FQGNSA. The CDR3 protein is CASSSLEDTQYF. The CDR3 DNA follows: TGTGCCAGCAGCTCGTTAGAGGATACGCAGTATTTT.

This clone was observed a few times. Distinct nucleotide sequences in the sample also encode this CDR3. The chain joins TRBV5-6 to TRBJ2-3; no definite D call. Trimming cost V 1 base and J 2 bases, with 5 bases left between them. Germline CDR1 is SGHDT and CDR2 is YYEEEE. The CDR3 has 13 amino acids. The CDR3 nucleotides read TGTGCCAGCAGCTTGTCATCCACAGATACGCAGTATTTT. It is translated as CASSLSSTDTQYF.

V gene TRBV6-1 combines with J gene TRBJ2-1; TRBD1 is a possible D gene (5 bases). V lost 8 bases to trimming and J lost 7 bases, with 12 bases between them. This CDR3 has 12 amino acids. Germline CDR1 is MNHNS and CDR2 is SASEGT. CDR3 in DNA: TGTGCCAGCGCCAGGGTGGGGAATGAGCAGTTCTTC. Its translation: CASARVGNEQFF.

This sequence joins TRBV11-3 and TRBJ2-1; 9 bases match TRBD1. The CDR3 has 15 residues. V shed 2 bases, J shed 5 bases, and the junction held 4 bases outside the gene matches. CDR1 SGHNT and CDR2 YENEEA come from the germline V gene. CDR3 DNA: TGTGCCAGCAGCTTACGGACAGGGGCTGACAATGAGCAGTTCTTC. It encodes CASSLRTGADNEQFF.

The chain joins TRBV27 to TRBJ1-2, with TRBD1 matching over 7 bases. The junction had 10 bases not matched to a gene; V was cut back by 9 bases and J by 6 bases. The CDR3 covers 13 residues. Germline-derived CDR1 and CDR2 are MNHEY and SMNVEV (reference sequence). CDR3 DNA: TGTGCCAGTCAACACCCCCAGGGGGATGGCTACACCTTC. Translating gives CASQHPQGDGYTF.

The CDR3 sequence is CASSLAAIAGPYEQYF. The CDR3 DNA sequence: TGTGCCAGCAGCTTAGCGGCAATAGCGGGGCCCTACGAGCAGTACTTC. The chain employs TRBV7-2 and TRBJ2-7; TRBD2 matches 8 bases. The V segment lost 0 bases and the J segment 2 bases; nucleotides outside the gene matches: 6. From germline, CDR1 is SGHTA and CDR2 FQGNSA. This CDR3 is 16 amino acids long.

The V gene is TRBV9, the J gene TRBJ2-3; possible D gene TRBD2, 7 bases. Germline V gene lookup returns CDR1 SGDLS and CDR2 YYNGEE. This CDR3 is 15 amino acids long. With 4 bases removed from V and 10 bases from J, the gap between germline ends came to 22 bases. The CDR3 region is CASSPRGAWSESQYF. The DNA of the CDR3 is TGTGCCAGCAGCCCCCGGGGGGCTTGGTCGGAATCGCAGTATTTT.

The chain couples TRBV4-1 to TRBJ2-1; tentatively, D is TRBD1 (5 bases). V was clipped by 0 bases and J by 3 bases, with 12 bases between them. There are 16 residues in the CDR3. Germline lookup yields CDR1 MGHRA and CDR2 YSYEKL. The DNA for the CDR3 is TGCGCCAGCAGCCAAGATAGCAGGGTACGCTACAATGAGCAGTTCTTC. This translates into CASSQDSRVRYNEQFF.

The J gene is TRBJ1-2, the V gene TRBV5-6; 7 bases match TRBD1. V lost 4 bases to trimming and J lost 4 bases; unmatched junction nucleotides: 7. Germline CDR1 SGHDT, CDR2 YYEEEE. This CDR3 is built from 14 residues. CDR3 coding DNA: TGTGCCAGCAGCCGAACGGGACAGAGCTATGGCTACACCTTC. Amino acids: CASSRTGQSYGYTF.

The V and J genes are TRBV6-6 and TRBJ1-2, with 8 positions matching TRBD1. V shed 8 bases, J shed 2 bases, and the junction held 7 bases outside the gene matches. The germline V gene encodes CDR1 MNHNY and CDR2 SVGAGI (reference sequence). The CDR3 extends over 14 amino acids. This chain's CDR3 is CASDSGGRNYGYTF. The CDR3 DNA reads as TGTGCCAGCGATTCAGGGGGCAGGAACTATGGCTACACCTTC.

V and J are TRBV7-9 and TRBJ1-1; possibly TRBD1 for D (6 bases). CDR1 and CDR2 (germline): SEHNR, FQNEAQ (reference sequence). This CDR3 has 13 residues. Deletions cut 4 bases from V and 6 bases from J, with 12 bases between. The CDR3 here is CASSSGKGAEAFF. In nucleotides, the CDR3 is TGTGCCAGCAGCTCAGGAAAGGGGGCTGAAGCTTTCTTT.

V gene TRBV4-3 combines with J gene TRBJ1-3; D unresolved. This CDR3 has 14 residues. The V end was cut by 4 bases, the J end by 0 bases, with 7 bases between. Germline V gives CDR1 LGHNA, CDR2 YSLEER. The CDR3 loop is CASSPSVSGNTIYF. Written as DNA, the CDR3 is TGCGCCAGCAGCCCGAGCGTCTCTGGAAACACCATATATTTT.